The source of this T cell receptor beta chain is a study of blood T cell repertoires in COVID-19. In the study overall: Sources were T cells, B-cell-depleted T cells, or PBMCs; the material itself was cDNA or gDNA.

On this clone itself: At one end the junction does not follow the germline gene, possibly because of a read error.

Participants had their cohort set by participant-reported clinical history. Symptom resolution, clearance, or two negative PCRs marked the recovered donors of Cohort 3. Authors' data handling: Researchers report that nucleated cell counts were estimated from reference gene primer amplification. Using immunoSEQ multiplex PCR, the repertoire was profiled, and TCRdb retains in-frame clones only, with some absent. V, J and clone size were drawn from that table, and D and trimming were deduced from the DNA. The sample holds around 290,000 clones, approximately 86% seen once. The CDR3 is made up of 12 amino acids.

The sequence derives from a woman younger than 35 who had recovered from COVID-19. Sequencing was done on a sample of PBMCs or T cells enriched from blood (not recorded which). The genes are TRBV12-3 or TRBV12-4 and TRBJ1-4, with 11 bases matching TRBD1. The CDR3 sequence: CASSPGQGATNF. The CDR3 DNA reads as TGTGCCAGCAGTCCCGGACAGGGGGCGACAAATTTT.